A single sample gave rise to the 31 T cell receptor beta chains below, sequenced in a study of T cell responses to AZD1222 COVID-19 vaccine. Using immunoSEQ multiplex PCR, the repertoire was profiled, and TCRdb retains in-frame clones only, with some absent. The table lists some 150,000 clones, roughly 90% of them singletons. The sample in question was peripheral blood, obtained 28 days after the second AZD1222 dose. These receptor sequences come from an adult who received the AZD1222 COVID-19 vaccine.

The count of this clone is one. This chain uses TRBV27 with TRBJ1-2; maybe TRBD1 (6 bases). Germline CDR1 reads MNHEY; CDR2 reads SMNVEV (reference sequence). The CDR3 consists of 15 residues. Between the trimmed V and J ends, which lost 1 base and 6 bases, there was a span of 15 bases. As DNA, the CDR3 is TGTGCCAGCAGTTTATTATCGCGGACAGATAATGGCTACACCTTC. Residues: CASSLLSRTDNGYTF.

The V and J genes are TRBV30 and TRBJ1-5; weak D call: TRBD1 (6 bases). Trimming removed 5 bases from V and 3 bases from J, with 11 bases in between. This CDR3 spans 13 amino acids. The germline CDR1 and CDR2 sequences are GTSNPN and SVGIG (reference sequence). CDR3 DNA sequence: TGTGCCTGGTCAGGACAGTCCAATCAGCCCCAGCATTTT. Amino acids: CAWSGQSNQPQHF. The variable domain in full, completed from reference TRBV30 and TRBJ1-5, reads SQTIHQWPATLVQPVGSPLSLECTVEGTSNPNLYWYRQAAGRGLQLLFYSVGIGQISSEVPQNLSASRPQDRQFILSSKKLLLSDSGFYLCAWSGQSNQPQHFGDGTRLSIL.

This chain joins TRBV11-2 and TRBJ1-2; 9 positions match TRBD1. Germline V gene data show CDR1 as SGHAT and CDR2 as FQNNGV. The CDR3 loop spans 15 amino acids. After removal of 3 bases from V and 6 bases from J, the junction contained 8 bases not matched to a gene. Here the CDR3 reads CASSFDRQGEDGYTF. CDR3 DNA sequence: TGTGCCAGCAGCTTTGACCGACAGGGGGAGGATGGCTACACCTTC.

CDR3 region: CASSLLAGGYEQYF. The CDR3 DNA reads as TGTGCCAGCAGCTTGCTAGCGGGTGGTTACGAGCAGTACTTC. This sequence joins TRBV7-9 and TRBJ2-7; 8 nucleotides align to TRBD2. This CDR3 contains 14 residues. V shed 3 bases, J shed 4 bases, and the junction held 5 bases outside the gene matches. Germline loops: CDR1 SEHNR, CDR2 FQNEAQ (reference sequence).

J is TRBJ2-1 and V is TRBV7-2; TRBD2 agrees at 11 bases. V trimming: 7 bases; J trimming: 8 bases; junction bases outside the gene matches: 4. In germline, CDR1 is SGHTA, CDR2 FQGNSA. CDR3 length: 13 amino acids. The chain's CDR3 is CASTYSGRDEQFF. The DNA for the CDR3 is TGTGCCAGCACCTATAGCGGGAGGGATGAGCAGTTCTTC.

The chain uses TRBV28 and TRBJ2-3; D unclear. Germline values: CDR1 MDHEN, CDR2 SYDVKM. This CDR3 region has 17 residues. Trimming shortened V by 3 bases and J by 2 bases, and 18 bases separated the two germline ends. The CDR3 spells CASSLTRGGLHTDTQYF. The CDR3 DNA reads TGTGCCAGCAGTTTGACCCGAGGTGGTCTCCACACAGATACGCAGTATTTT.

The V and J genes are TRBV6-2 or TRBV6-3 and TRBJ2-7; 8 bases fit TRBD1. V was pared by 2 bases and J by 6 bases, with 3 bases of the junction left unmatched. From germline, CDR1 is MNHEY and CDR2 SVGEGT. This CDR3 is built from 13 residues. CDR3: CASSYPTGAEQYF. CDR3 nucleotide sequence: TGTGCCAGCAGTTACCCGACAGGGGCCGAGCAGTACTTC.

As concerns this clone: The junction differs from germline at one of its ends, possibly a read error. Here the CDR3 reads CASSQNPTAGSKTF. CDR3 DNA sequence: TGTGCCAGCAGTCAAAACCCGACAGCGGGGTCGAAGACTTTT. The genes are TRBV6-5 and TRBJ1-6; tentative D call: TRBD1 (5 bases). Germline CDR1 reads MNHEY; CDR2 reads SVGAGI. The CDR3 is 14 residues long.

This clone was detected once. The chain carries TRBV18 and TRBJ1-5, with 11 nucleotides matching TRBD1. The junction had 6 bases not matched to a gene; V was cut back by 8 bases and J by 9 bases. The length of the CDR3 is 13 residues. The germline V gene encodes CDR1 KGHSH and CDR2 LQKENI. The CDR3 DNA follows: TGTGCCAGCACAGGGACAGGGGGTAGGCCCCAGCATTTT. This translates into CASTGTGGRPQHF.

The CDR3 sequence: CASRHQGWYTF. CDR3 nucleotides: TGTGCCAGCAGACACCAGGGGTGGTACACCTTC. The chain couples TRBV9 to TRBJ1-2; tentatively, D is TRBD1 (6 bases). From germline, CDR1 is SGDLS and CDR2 YYNGEE. Between the trimmed V and J ends, which lost 5 bases and 11 bases, there was a span of 13 bases. The CDR3 is 11 residues long.

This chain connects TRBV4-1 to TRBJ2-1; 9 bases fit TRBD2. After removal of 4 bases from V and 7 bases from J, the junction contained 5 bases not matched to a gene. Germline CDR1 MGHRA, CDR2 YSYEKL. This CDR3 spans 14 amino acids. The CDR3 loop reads CASSRLAGQNEQFF. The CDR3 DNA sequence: TGCGCCAGCAGCCGGCTAGCGGGACAGAATGAGCAGTTCTTC.

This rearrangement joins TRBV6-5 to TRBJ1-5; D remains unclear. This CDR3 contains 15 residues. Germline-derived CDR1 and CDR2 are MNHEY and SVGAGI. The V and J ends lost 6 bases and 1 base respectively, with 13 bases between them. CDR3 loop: CASRNLGLSNQPQHF. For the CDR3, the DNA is TGTGCCAGCAGAAACCTCGGACTGAGCAATCAGCCCCAGCATTTT.

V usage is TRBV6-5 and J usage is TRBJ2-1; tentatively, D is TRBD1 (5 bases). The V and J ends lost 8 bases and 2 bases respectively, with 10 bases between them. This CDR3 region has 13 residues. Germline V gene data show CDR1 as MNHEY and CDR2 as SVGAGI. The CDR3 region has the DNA TGTGCCAGCCAACAGGCTACCTACAATGAGCAGTTCTTC. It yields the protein CASQQATYNEQFF.

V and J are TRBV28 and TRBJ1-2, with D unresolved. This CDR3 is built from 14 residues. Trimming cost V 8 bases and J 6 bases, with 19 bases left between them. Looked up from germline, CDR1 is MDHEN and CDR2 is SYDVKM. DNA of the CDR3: TGTGCCAGCGGCTCCCCCGGAGGCACCCATGGCTACACCTTC. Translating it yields CASGSPGGTHGYTF.

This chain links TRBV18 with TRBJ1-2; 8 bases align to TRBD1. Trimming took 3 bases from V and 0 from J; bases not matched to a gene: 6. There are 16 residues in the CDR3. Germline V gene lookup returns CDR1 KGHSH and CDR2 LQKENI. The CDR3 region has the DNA TGTGCCAGCTCACCCCTTGGACAGGGAACTAACTATGGCTACACCTTC. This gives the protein CASSPLGQGTNYGYTF.

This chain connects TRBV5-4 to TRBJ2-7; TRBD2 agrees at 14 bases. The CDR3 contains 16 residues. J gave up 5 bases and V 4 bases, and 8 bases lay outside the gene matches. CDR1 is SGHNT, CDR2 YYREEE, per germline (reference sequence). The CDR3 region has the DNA TGTGCCAGCAGCCCCGTCCCGGGACTAGCGGGAGACGAGCAGTACTTC. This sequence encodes CASSPVPGLAGDEQYF.

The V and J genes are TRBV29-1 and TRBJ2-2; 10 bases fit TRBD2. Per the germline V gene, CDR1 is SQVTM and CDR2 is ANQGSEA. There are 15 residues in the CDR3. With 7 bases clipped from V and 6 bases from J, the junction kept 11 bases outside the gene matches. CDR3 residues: CSANAGTSAPGELFF. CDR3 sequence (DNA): TGCAGCGCCAACGCCGGGACTAGCGCTCCCGGGGAGCTGTTTTTT.

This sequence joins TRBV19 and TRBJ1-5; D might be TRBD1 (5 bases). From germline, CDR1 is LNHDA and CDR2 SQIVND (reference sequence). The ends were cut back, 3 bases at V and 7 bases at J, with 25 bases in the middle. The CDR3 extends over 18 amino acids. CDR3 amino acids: CASSISAGTLRSTQPQHF. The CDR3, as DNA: TGTGCCAGTAGTATCTCCGCCGGGACCCTCCGTAGTACCCAGCCCCAGCATTTT. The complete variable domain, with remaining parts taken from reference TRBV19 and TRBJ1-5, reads DGGITQSPKYLFRKEGQNVTLSCEQNLNHDAMYWYRQDPGQGLRLIYYSQIVNDFQKGDIAEGYSVSREKKESFPLTVTSAQKNPTAFYLCASSISAGTLRSTQPQHFGDGTRLSIL.

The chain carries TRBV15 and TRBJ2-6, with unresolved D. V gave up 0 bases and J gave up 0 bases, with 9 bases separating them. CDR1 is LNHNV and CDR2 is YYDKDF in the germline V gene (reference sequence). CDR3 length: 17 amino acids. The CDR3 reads CATSRDKKGSGANVLTF. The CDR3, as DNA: TGTGCCACCAGCAGAGATAAGAAGGGCTCTGGGGCCAACGTCCTGACTTTC.

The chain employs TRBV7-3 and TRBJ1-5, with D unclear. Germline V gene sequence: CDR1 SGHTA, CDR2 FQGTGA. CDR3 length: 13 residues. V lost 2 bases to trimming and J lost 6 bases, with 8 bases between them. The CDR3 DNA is TGTGCCAGCAGCTTATCAGGAGGTCAGCCCCAGCATTTT. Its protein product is CASSLSGGQPQHF.

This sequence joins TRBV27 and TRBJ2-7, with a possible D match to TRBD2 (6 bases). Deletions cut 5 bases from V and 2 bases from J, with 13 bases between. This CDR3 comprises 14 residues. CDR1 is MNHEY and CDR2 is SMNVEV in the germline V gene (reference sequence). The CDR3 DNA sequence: TGTGCCAGCAGTCCCGGGACTCGTCCCTACGAGCAGTACTTC. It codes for CASSPGTRPYEQYF.

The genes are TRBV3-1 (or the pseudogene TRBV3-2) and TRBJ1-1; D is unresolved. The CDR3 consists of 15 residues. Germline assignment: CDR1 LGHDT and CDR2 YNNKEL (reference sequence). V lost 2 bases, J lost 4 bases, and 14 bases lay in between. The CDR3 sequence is CASSQSSRKGTEAFF. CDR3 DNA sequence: TGTGCCAGCAGCCAATCCTCACGGAAGGGCACTGAAGCTTTCTTT.

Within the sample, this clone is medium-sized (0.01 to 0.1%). The CDR3 nucleotides read TGTGCCAGCAGTTTGGACAGGGAGAGTTCACCCCTCCACTTT. It codes for CASSLDRESSPLHF. V and J are TRBV28 and TRBJ1-6, with 8 bases that match TRBD1. In germline, CDR1 is MDHEN, CDR2 SYDVKM. Trimming cost V 3 bases and J 9 bases; bases outside gene matches: 4. This CDR3 has 14 amino acids.

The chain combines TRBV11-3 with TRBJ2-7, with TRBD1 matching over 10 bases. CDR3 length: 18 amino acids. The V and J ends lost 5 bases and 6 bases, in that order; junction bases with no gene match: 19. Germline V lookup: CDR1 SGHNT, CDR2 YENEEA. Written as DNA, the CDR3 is TGTGCCAGCAGCCCCGGGACAGGGGTAGCGGCTGCCCGGGGCGAGCAGTACTTC. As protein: CASSPGTGVAAARGEQYF.

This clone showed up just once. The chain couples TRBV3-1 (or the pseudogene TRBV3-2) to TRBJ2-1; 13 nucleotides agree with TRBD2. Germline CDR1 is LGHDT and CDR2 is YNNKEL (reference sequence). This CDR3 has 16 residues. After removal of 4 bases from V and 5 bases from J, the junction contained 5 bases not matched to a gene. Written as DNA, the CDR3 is TGTGCCAGCAGCCCCGGACTAGCGGGAGCTGACAATGAGCAGTTCTTC. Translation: CASSPGLAGADNEQFF.

The CDR3 region has the DNA TGTGCCAGCAGCGAGTCAGCTAACCCGGTCTACAATGAGCAGTTCTTC. It yields the protein CASSESANPVYNEQFF. The chain combines TRBV9 with TRBJ2-1; D remains unclear. Germline CDR1 is SGDLS and CDR2 is YYNGEE. V was trimmed by 3 bases and J by 3 bases, leaving 16 bases between them. CDR3 length: 16 residues.

CDR3 amino acids: CATSEGTGGFQPQHF. In DNA, the CDR3 is TGTGCCACCAGTGAAGGGACAGGGGGTTTTCAGCCCCAGCATTTT. The chain uses TRBV24-1 and TRBJ1-5; 11 bases are a match to TRBD1. The CDR3 loop spans 15 amino acids. J was trimmed by 6 bases and V by 4 bases; bases with no gene match: 4. The germline CDR1 and CDR2 sequences are KGHDR and SFDVKD.

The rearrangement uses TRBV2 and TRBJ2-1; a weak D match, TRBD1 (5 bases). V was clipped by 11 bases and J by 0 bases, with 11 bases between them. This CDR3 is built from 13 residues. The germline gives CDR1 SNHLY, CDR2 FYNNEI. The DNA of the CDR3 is TGTGCCGGACGACAGAGCTCCTACAATGAGCAGTTCTTC. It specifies CAGRQSSYNEQFF.

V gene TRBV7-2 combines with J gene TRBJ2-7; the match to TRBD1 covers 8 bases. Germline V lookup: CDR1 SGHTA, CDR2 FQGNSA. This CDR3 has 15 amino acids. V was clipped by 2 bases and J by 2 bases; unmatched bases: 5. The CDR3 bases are TGTGCCAGCAGCTTATACCCAGGGGGCACCTACGAGCAGTACTTC. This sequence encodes CASSLYPGGTYEQYF.

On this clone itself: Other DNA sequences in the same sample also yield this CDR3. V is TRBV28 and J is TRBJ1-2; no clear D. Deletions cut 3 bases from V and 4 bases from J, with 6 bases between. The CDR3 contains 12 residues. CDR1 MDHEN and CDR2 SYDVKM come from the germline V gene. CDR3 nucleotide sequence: TGTGCCAGCAGTTTGGGAGGCTATGGCTACACCTTC. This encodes CASSLGGYGYTF.

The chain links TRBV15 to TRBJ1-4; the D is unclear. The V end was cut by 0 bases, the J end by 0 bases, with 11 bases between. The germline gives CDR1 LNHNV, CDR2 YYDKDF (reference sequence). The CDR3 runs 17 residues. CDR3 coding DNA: TGTGCCACCAGCAGAGATTCGGCCAGCACAACTAATGAAAAACTGTTTTTT. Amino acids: CATSRDSASTTNEKLFF.